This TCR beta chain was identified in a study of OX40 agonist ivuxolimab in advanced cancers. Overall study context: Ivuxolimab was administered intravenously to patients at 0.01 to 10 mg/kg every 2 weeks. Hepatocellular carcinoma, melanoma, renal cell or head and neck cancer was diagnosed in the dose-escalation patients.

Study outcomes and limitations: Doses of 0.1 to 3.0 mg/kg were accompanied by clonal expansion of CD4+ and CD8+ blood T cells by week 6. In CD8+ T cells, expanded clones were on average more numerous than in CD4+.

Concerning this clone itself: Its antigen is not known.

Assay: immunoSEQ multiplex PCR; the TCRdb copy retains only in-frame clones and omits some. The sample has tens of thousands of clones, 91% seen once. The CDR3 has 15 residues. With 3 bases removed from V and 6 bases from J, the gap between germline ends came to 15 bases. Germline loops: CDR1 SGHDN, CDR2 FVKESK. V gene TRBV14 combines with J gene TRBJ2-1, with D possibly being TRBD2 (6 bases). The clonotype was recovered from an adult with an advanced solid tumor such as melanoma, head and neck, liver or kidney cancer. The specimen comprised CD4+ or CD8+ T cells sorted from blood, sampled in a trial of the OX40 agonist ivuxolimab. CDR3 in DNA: TGTGCCAGCAGCCAGAGACTAGTATCTGGCAATGAGCAGTTCTTC. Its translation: CASSQRLVSGNEQFF.